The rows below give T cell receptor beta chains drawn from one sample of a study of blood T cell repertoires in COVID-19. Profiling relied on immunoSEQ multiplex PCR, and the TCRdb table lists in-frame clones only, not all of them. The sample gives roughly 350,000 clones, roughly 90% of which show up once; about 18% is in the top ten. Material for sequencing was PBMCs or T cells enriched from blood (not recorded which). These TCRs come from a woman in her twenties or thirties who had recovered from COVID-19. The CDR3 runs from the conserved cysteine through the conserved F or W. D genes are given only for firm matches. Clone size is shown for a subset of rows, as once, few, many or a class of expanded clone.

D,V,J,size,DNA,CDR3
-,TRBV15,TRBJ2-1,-,TGTGCCACCAGCAGAGATTTACAGGAAGAGCAGTTCTTC,CATSRDLQEEQFF
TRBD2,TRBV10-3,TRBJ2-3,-,TGTGCCAGCGTTAGCGGGGGGGCCGGAGATACGCAGTATTTT,CASVSGGAGDTQYF
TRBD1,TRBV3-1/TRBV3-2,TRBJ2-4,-,TGTGCCAGCAGCTCCACAGGGGTGGCCATTCAGTACTTC,CASSSTGVAIQYF
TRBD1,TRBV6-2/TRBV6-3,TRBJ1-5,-,TGTGCCAGCAGTTATTCTCACAGGGGCCCCTGGGGTCAGCCCCAGCATTTT,CASSYSHRGPWGQPQHF
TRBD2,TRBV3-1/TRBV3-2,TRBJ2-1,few,TGTGCCAGCAGCCACGCCGGGACTAGCGGACTCTCCTACAATGAGCAGTTCTTC,CASSHAGTSGLSYNEQFF
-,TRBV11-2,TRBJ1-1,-,TGTGCCAGCAGCCCCCCATTGAACACTGAAGCTTTCTTT,CASSPPLNTEAFF
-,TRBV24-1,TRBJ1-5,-,TGTGCCACCAGTGATCACAGGATGGGGAGCAATCAGCCCCAGCATTTT,CATSDHRMGSNQPQHF
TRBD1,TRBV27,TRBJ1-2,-,TGTGCCAGCAGTGGACCGGGACAGGGTGTGTTTGGCTACACCTTC,CASSGPGQGVFGYTF
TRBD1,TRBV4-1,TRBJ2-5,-,TGCGCCAGCAGACAGGGGTTGAACAAGGAGACCCAGTACTTC,CASRQGLNKETQYF
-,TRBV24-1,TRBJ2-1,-,TGTGCCACCAGTGATCCCGGGAGCCCCAGCCAGTTCTTC,CATSDPGSPSQFF
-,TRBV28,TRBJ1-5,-,TGTGCCAGCAGCCCCGGAGGGGCTAGCAATCAGCCCCAGCATTTT,CASSPGGASNQPQHF
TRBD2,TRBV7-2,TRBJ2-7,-,TGTGCCAGCAGCCCAGCTAGCGGGAGTTACGAGCAGTACTTC,CASSPASGSYEQYF
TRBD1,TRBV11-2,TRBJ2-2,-,TGTGCCAGCAGCCCAGGGACAGGGGGTACCGGGGAGCTGTTTTTT,CASSPGTGGTGELFF
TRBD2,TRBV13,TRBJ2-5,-,TGTGCCAGCAGTTTAAGACTAGCGGCGGAGACCCAGTACTTC,CASSLRLAAETQYF
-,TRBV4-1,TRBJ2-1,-,TGCGCCAGCAGCCAGTGGCAGGGTGCAGGTAATGAGCAGTTCTTC,CASSQWQGAGNEQFF
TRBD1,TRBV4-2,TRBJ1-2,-,TGTGCCAGCAGCCCCCCAAGCGGGACAGGGGGTGGCTACACCTTC,CASSPPSGTGGGYTF
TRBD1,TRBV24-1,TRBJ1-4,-,TGTGCCACCAGTGCCCGGACAGGGGTTAATGAAAAACTGTTTTTT,CATSARTGVNEKLFF
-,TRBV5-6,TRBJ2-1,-,TGTGCCAGCAGCGTGGAATTCCTCAATGAGCAGTTCTTC,CASSVEFLNEQFF
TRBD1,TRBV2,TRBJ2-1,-,TGTGCCAGCCGCCCGGGGTGGGTACAAGGGGGCGATGAGCAGTTCTTC,CASRPGWVQGGDEQFF
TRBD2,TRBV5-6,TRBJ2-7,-,TGTGCCAGCAGCTTGGCCGGGAGTAGCGGGGGGTGGAGGTCCTACGAGCAGTACTTC,CASSLAGSSGGWRSYEQYF
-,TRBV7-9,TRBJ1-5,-,TGTGCCAGCAGCTTAGACGGTCATAGCAATCAGCCCCAGCATTTT,CASSLDGHSNQPQHF
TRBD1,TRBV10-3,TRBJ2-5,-,TGTGCCATCAGCGACGGGACAGGGGGCAGGGAGACCCAGTACTTC,CAISDGTGGRETQYF
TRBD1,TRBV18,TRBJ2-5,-,TGTGCCAGTCAATCCGGGACAGAAGAGACCCAGTACTTC,CASQSGTEETQYF
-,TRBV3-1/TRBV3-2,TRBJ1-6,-,TGTGCCAGCAGCCAAGAGGCTGGGCCCTATTCACCCCTCCACTTT,CASSQEAGPYSPLHF
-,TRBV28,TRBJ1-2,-,TGTGCCAGCACCGGGTCGGGGGTTAGCTATGGCTACACCTTC,CASTGSGVSYGYTF
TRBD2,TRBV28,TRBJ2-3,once,TGTGCCAGCATTGGCCGGGAGGACGGCACAGATACGCAGTATTTT,CASIGREDGTDTQYF
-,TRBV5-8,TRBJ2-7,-,TGTGCCAGCAGCTTGATGGGCAGCCACTACGAGCAGTACTTC,CASSLMGSHYEQYF
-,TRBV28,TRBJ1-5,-,TGTGCCAGCAGCGGGAATCAGCCCCAGCATTTT,CASSGNQPQHF
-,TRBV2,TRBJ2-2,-,TGTGCCAGCAGTGTAGGAACGGGCGGGGAGCTGTTTTTT,CASSVGTGGELFF
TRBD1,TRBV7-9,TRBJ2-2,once,TGTGCCAGCAGCCACCCTTTGCGCAGGGGGCGAATTGACACCGGGGAGCTGTTTTTT,CASSHPLRRGRIDTGELFF
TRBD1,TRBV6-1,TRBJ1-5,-,TGTGCCAGCAGTGCCGGGACAGGGGGTAACAATCAGCCCCAGCATTTT,CASSAGTGGNNQPQHF
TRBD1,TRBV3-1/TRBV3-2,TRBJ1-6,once,TGTGCCAGCAGCCTAAACAGGGGGGGGAATAATTCACCCCTCCACTTT,CASSLNRGGNNSPLHF